This is a list of T cell receptor beta chains from one sample in a study of OX40 agonist ivuxolimab in advanced cancers. The assay was immunoSEQ multiplex PCR, and TCRdb's table has in-frame clones only and misses some. Among tens of thousands of clones listed, about four fifths were seen once. Source: CD4+ or CD8+ T cells sorted from blood, taken in a trial of the OX40 agonist ivuxolimab. These receptors were collected from an adult with an advanced solid tumor such as melanoma, head and neck, liver or kidney cancer. Both conserved end residues are part of each CDR3. The order of the fields is clone size, D gene, J gene, V gene, CDR3 length, CDR3 DNA, CDR3 protein. D genes are given only for firm matches. Rows give clone size only sometimes, using once, few, many, or a class for an expanded clone.

size: -; D: -; J: TRBJ2-1; V: TRBV15; length: 16; DNA: TGTGCCACCAGCAGAGATCTTGTAGGAGGTTACAATGAGCAGTTCTTC; CDR3: CATSRDLVGGYNEQFF
size: -; D: -; J: TRBJ2-7; V: TRBV11-2; length: 13; DNA: TGTGCCAGCAGCTTATATGAGGGGTCCGAGCAGTACTTC; CDR3: CASSLYEGSEQYF
size: -; D: -; J: TRBJ1-1; V: TRBV2; length: 15; DNA: TGTGCCAGCGGGCCCAAGGGGGGTCCGAACACTGAAGCTTTCTTT; CDR3: CASGPKGGPNTEAFF
size: once; D: TRBD1; J: TRBJ1-2; V: TRBV5-1; length: 15; DNA: TGCGCCAGCAGCTTGGAGACAGGGTTAAACTATGGCTACACCTTC; CDR3: CASSLETGLNYGYTF
size: -; D: -; J: TRBJ1-1; V: TRBV7-2; length: 12; DNA: TGTGCCAGCAGCTCGACAGGCACTGAAGCTTTCTTT; CDR3: CASSSTGTEAFF
size: -; D: -; J: TRBJ1-1; V: TRBV21-1; length: 15; DNA: TGTGCCAGCAGCAAAGTAACGGGGATGAACACTGAAGCTTTCTTT; CDR3: CASSKVTGMNTEAFF
size: -; D: -; J: TRBJ1-1; V: TRBV4-2; length: 16; DNA: TGTGCCAGCAGCCATCAACAGGACAGATTTAACACTGAAGCTTTCTTT; CDR3: CASSHQQDRFNTEAFF
size: -; D: TRBD1; J: TRBJ1-2; V: TRBV4-3; length: 15; DNA: TGCGCCAGCAGCGCTCGGGACAGGAAACCCTATGGCTACACCTTC; CDR3: CASSARDRKPYGYTF
size: -; D: -; J: TRBJ2-7; V: TRBV5-1; length: 16; DNA: TGCGCCAGCAGCTTGCCTACAGGCACGTATTTAAACGAGCAGTACTTC; CDR3: CASSLPTGTYLNEQYF
size: -; D: -; J: TRBJ2-2; V: TRBV7-2; length: 15; DNA: TGTGCCAGCAGCGCCTCCGGGACTAACACCGGGGAGCTGTTTTTT; CDR3: CASSASGTNTGELFF
size: -; D: TRBD2; J: TRBJ2-5; V: TRBV10-2; length: 14; DNA: TGCGCCAGCGCGCGGGGGTCTGTTGGTGAGACCCAGTACTTC; CDR3: CASARGSVGETQYF
size: -; D: -; J: TRBJ2-7; V: TRBV7-2; length: 13; DNA: TGTGCCAGCAGCTACCGGCGAGGAGACGAGCAGTACTTC; CDR3: CASSYRRGDEQYF
size: -; D: -; J: TRBJ1-5; V: TRBV7-2; length: 12; DNA: TGTGCCAGCAGCTTATTCAATCAGCCCCAGCATTTT; CDR3: CASSLFNQPQHF
size: few; D: -; J: TRBJ1-5; V: TRBV2; length: 16; DNA: TGTGCCAGCAGTGCCGAGAGGGTGTGGGGCAATCAGCCCCAGCATTTT; CDR3: CASSAERVWGNQPQHF
size: -; D: -; J: TRBJ1-2; V: TRBV21-1; length: 15; DNA: TGTGCCAGCAGCAAAGGTACCAGGAAGGCCTATGGCTACACCTTC; CDR3: CASSKGTRKAYGYTF
size: few; D: TRBD1; J: TRBJ1-2; V: TRBV19; length: 14; DNA: TGTGCCAGTAGCCCGGCCGGGACAGGGAAAGGCTACACCTTC; CDR3: CASSPAGTGKGYTF
size: -; D: TRBD1; J: TRBJ1-2; V: TRBV6-1; length: 11; DNA: TGTGCCAGCAGTGCGGACAGGGGCTACACCTTC; CDR3: CASSADRGYTF
size: medium-sized; D: -; J: TRBJ1-1; V: TRBV28; length: 16; DNA: TGTGCCAGCAGTTTAGCAGATAACCTGATGAACACTGAAGCTTTCTTT; CDR3: CASSLADNLMNTEAFF
size: -; D: -; J: TRBJ1-5; V: TRBV6-1; length: 13; DNA: TGTGCCAGCAGTACGGACAGAGATCAGCCCCAGCATTTT; CDR3: CASSTDRDQPQHF
size: -; D: -; J: TRBJ1-6; V: TRBV6-5; length: 14; DNA: TGTGCCAGCAGTCACAGATCCGGCCCTTCACCCCTCCACTTT; CDR3: CASSHRSGPSPLHF
size: -; D: TRBD1; J: TRBJ1-5; V: TRBV7-2; length: 15; DNA: TGTGCCAGCAGCCCCGGACAGGAGATAAAGCAGCCCCAGCATTTT; CDR3: CASSPGQEIKQPQHF
size: -; D: -; J: TRBJ1-2; V: TRBV11-2; length: 13; DNA: TGTGCCAGCAGCTTAGACAGGGCCTGGGGCTACACCTTC; CDR3: CASSLDRAWGYTF
size: -; D: -; J: TRBJ1-5; V: TRBV30; length: 17; DNA: TGTGCCTGGAGCGGAGGAGGGGGGCCCTTTAGCAATCAGCCCCAGCATTTT; CDR3: CAWSGGGGPFSNQPQHF
size: -; D: TRBD1; J: TRBJ1-1; V: TRBV27; length: 14; DNA: TGTGCCAGCAGGGGGACAGGGTCGAACACTGAAGCTTTCTTT; CDR3: CASRGTGSNTEAFF
size: few; D: TRBD1; J: TRBJ2-5; V: TRBV10-2; length: 17; DNA: TGCGCCAGCAGTCACCACCCCGGGACAGGGGGGAGAGAGACCCAGTACTTC; CDR3: CASSHHPGTGGRETQYF
size: -; D: -; J: TRBJ1-3; V: TRBV19; length: 14; DNA: TGTGCCAGTAGCCCCTCCAGGTCTGGAAACACCATATATTTT; CDR3: CASSPSRSGNTIYF